The clone carrying this T cell receptor beta chain appeared once. Its antigen is unidentified. V shed 4 bases, J shed 2 bases, and the junction held 5 bases outside the gene matches. The CDR3 is 17 amino acids. Germline loops: CDR1 SGHTS, CDR2 YDEGEE. This entry comes from a study of cytomegalovirus exposure and HLA in healthy donors. Across the whole study: It was reported in a later analysis that the 95 to 150 validation repertoires used the same platform as the approximately 670 first-cohort repertoires.

Findings and caveats of the study: Using the classifier, cytomegalovirus status was reportedly diagnosed with high specificity and sensitivity. The study recorded over 150 TCR beta chains that were cytomegalovirus-associated. In the 95 to 150 validation repertoires, about 94% of cluster scores exceeded 0, per a later analysis.

TCRdb's table, derived via immunoSEQ multiplex PCR, lists solely in-frame clones and lacks some. This sample yields about 38,000 clones, of which over 85% are seen a single time; 3% to 3.5% belongs to the top ten. Specimen: PBMCs. The V gene is TRBV5-8, the J gene TRBJ2-5; 16 nucleotides match TRBD2. The sequence was obtained from a young man in good health and CMV-seronegative. The CDR3, as DNA: TGTGCCAGCAGCGAGGGACTAGCGGGGGGGAGGCAAGAGACCCAGTACTTC. It codes for CASSEGLAGGRQETQYF.